Reported below is one T cell receptor (beta chain). The record originates from a study of T cells after yellow fever vaccination. Study details: Preparation used SMART-Seq v4 Ultra Low Input for the low-cell-number fractions.

Germline CDR1 SGHTA, CDR2 FQGNSA. The CDR3 is 16 residues long. Trimming cost V 5 bases and J 5 bases; bases outside gene matches: 13. One entry per CDR3 protein results from TCRdb running MiXCR on the 5' RACE reads. The data show roughly 74,000 distinct CDR3 sequences, around 7% seen once. The sample was CD8+ T cells sorted from PBMCs, taken 4 to 6 days after the first yellow fever vaccination. J is TRBJ2-5 and V is TRBV7-2; 8 nucleotides line up with TRBD1. The receptor comes from a man aged 18 to 29 who received the YFV17D yellow fever vaccine. CDR3 DNA: TGTGCCAGCAGCCAACTTCTGACAGGGGTCGGGGAGACCCAGTACTTC. Translated: CASSQLLTGVGETQYF.